A single sample is the source of the 15 T cell receptor beta chains below, sequenced in a study of blood T cell repertoires in COVID-19. Produced via immunoSEQ multiplex PCR; TCRdb's table is partial and in-frame only. Of fewer than 45,000 clones in the sample, roughly 80% are singletons; the top ten hold around 5%. The sequencing input was peripheral blood. These receptors all stem from a man aged 45-65 years with active COVID-19.

This clone was picked up a small number of times. This chain links TRBV5-1 with TRBJ2-7, with TRBD2 matching over 7 bases. This CDR3 has 15 residues. V trimming: 3 bases; J trimming: 2 bases; junction bases outside the gene matches: 8. Germline V lookup: CDR1 SGHRS, CDR2 YFSETQ. The CDR3 DNA reads as TGCGCCAGCAGCTGGACATGGGAGGGAGCCTACGAGCAGTACTTC. It codes for CASSWTWEGAYEQYF.

The chain is built from TRBV5-1 and TRBJ1-1; 10 bases agree with TRBD1. V was clipped by 0 bases and J by 3 bases; unmatched bases: 11. Germline V gene data show CDR1 as SGHRS and CDR2 as YFSETQ. CDR3 length: 18 amino acids. For the CDR3, the DNA is TGCGCCAGCAGCTTGGGCTGGGACAGGGGCCCCCTGGACACTGAAGCTTTCTTT. Its protein product is CASSLGWDRGPLDTEAFF.

Only one count was recorded for this clone. V usage is TRBV10-1 and J usage is TRBJ1-2; D is perhaps TRBD1 (6 bases). This CDR3 region has 17 residues. From germline, CDR1 is WNHNN and CDR2 SYGVQD (reference sequence). V lost 6 bases, J lost 2 bases, and 22 bases lay in between. CDR3 region: CASREPPPGQTNYGYTF. CDR3 nucleotides: TGCGCCAGCAGAGAACCACCCCCGGGACAAACCAACTATGGCTACACCTTC.

The rearrangement uses TRBV2 and TRBJ1-2; perhaps TRBD1 as D (6 bases). The CDR3 runs to 14 residues. The V end lost 4 bases, the J end lost 7 bases, and 16 bases lay between the germline ends. From germline, CDR1 is SNHLY and CDR2 FYNNEI. CDR3 DNA: TGTGCCAGCAGTGCCTTAAGAGGGGGGGGTGGCTACACCTTC. Translation gives CASSALRGGGGYTF.

The chain links TRBV9 to TRBJ2-2; 11 positions match TRBD2. The germline gives CDR1 SGDLS, CDR2 YYNGEE. The CDR3 loop spans 20 amino acids. The V segment lost 0 bases and the J segment 0 bases; nucleotides outside the gene matches: 10. The DNA of the CDR3 is TGTGCCAGCAGCGTAGAAGGGGCTAGCGGGGGGAGGACGAACACCGGGGAGCTGTTTTTT. Amino acid sequence: CASSVEGASGGRTNTGELFF. Supplemented by reference TRBV9 and TRBJ2-2, the full variable domain reads DSGVTQTPKHLITATGQRVTLRCSPRSGDLSVYWYQQSLDQGLQFLIQYYNGEERAKGNILERFSAQQFPDLHSELNLSSLELGDSALYFCASSVEGASGGRTNTGELFFGEGSRLTVL.

The genes are TRBV28 and TRBJ1-5; D perhaps matches TRBD1 (5 bases). The CDR3 contains 14 residues. V dropped 9 bases and J dropped 5 bases, with 17 bases sitting between them. Germline V gives CDR1 MDHEN, CDR2 SYDVKM. The CDR3 loop is CASGGVQVDQPQHF. The CDR3 DNA is TGTGCCAGTGGGGGGGTTCAGGTCGATCAGCCCCAGCATTTT.

The chain is built from TRBV10-1 and TRBJ2-2; 8 positions agree with TRBD2. The CDR3 spans 16 residues. The ends lost 0 bases at V and 7 bases at J; junction bases unmatched: 7. The germline CDR1 and CDR2 sequences are WNHNN and SYGVQD (reference sequence). The CDR3 DNA reads as TGCGCCAGCAGTGAGTCGTCGTTAGCGGGGTTCGGGGAGCTGTTTTTT. Translating it yields CASSESSLAGFGELFF.

This clone appeared a few times. The chain is built from TRBV10-1 and TRBJ2-1; possibly TRBD2 for D (5 bases). The ends were cut back, 5 bases at V and 5 bases at J, with 13 bases in the middle. Germline values: CDR1 WNHNN, CDR2 SYGVQD (reference sequence). The CDR3 sequence is 14 residues long. CDR3 in amino acids: CASSSGFSDNEQFF. DNA for the CDR3: TGCGCCAGCAGTTCGGGGTTTTCGGACAATGAGCAGTTCTTC.

The genes are TRBV27 and TRBJ1-5; 10 positions agree with TRBD1. The germline gives CDR1 MNHEY, CDR2 SMNVEV (reference sequence). V gave up 3 bases and J gave up 7 bases; unmatched junction bases: 3. The CDR3 length is 14 residues. CDR3 protein: CASSLGTGDQPQHF. DNA for the CDR3: TGTGCCAGCAGTTTGGGGACAGGGGACCAGCCCCAGCATTTT.

V usage is TRBV18 and J usage is TRBJ1-5; 8 bases align to TRBD1. CDR1 and CDR2 from the germline V gene are KGHSH and LQKENI. V was clipped by 3 bases and J by 7 bases; unmatched bases: 5. The length of the CDR3 is 14 residues. This CDR3 is CASSPSDRGQPQHF. CDR3 bases: TGTGCCAGCTCACCTTCAGACAGGGGCCAGCCCCAGCATTTT.

This clone has a handful of counts. The rearrangement joins TRBV9 to TRBJ2-7; 9 bases match TRBD1. The CDR3 is 14 amino acids. J lost 3 bases, V lost 0 bases, and 1 base had no gene match. From germline, CDR1 is SGDLS and CDR2 YYNGEE. The CDR3 sequence is CASSVEGQGYEQYF. As DNA, the CDR3 is TGTGCCAGCAGCGTAGAGGGACAGGGCTACGAGCAGTACTTC. Looking up the rest from reference TRBV9 and TRBJ2-7 gives the full variable domain: DSGVTQTPKHLITATGQRVTLRCSPRSGDLSVYWYQQSLDQGLQFLIQYYNGEERAKGNILERFSAQQFPDLHSELNLSSLELGDSALYFCASSVEGQGYEQYFGPGTRLTVT.

CDR3 bases: TGTGCCAGCAGCGTTACGAGGGGGCCTGTCGGGGAGCTGTTTTTT. It encodes CASSVTRGPVGELFF. The chain recombines TRBV9 with TRBJ2-2; 7 bases are shared with TRBD1. From germline, CDR1 is SGDLS and CDR2 YYNGEE. The CDR3 runs to 15 residues. Trimming at V came to 2 bases and at J to 7 bases, leaving 8 bases not matched to a gene.

The V call is TRBV5-1, the J call TRBJ2-2, with D tentatively TRBD2 (6 bases). The CDR3 totals 16 residues. Deletions cut 4 bases from V and 0 bases from J, with 13 bases between. Germline V lookup: CDR1 SGHRS, CDR2 YFSETQ. CDR3 in amino acids: CASSRVGGTNTGELFF. The CDR3 coding sequence is TGCGCCAGCAGCCGCGTTGGAGGGACGAACACCGGGGAGCTGTTTTTT.

V gene TRBV19 combines with J gene TRBJ1-5; perhaps TRBD1 as D (5 bases). This CDR3 has 16 amino acids. V lost 5 bases to trimming and J lost 2 bases, with 16 bases between them. Germline CDR1 is LNHDA and CDR2 is SQIVND (reference sequence). The DNA for the CDR3 is TGTGCCAGTAGTCCGACGTACGGGGGTGGCAATCAGCCCCAGCATTTT. The encoded protein is CASSPTYGGGNQPQHF.

The CDR3 reads CASSFPGDNQPQHF. The CDR3 nucleotides are TGTGCCAGCAGCTTCCCCGGAGACAATCAGCCCCAGCATTTT. This chain joins TRBV7-9 and TRBJ1-5; no reliable D call. The V gene lost 3 bases and the J gene lost 3 bases, with 9 bases spanning the gap. Germline CDR1 reads SEHNR; CDR2 reads FQNEAQ (reference sequence). This CDR3 has 14 residues.